This T cell receptor (beta chain) is drawn from a study of response to subunit inactivated influenza vaccine. Study findings and constraints: Authors suggested seasonal influenza vaccinations each recruit few new T cells.

One entry per CDR3 protein, called by TCRdb with MiXCR from the RT-PCR reads. The sample carries approximately 310,000 distinct CDR3 sequences, 21% recorded once. This clonotype was found many times. No antigen is known for it. The germline V and J ends were trimmed by 7 bases and 4 bases, with 13 bases remaining between them. There are 13 residues in the CDR3. Sequences were derived from PBMCs from blood, sampled roughly 20 months after vaccination. The origin of this receptor is a man aged 50 to 69 who received an inactivated influenza vaccine. The chain links TRBV12-3 or TRBV12-4 to TRBJ1-1, with D maybe TRBD1 (5 bases). The chain's CDR3 is CASTARGGTEAFF. In DNA form, the CDR3 reads TGTGCCAGCACCGCAAGGGGCGGCACTGAAGCTTTCTTT.